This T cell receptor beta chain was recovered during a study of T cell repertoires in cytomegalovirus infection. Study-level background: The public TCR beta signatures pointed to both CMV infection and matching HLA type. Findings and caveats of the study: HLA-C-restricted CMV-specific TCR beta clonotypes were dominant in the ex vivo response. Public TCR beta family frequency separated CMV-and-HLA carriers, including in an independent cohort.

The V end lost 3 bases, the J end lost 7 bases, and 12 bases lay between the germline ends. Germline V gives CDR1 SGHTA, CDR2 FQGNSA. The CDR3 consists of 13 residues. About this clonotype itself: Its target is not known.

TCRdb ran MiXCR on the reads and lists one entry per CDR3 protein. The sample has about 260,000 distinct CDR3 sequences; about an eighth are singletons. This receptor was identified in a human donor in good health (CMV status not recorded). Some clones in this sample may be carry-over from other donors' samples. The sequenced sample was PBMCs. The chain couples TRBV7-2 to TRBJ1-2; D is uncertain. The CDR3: CASSLVTVGGYTF. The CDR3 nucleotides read TGTGCCAGCAGCTTGGTCACAGTGGGTGGCTACACCTTC.